Each of the 28 T cell receptor beta chains below was sequenced from the same sample in a study of cytomegalovirus exposure and HLA in healthy donors. PCR amplification relied on 60 Vbeta primers (plus 13 Jbeta primers). The assay was immunoSEQ multiplex PCR, and TCRdb's table has in-frame clones only and misses some. The sample holds about 43,000 clones, approximately 80% seen once. The sequencing sample was made of PBMCs. The receptors stem from a man younger than 40 in good health and CMV-seronegative.

The chain uses TRBV18 and TRBJ1-4; D is ambiguous. In germline, CDR1 is KGHSH, CDR2 LQKENI. The CDR3 runs to 15 residues. V lost 1 base and J lost 3, with 9 bases in between. In DNA form, the CDR3 reads TGTGCCAGCTCACCACACGAGACACCTAATGAAAAACTGTTTTTT. Amino acids: CASSPHETPNEKLFF.

The rearrangement links TRBV7-9 to TRBJ2-5; D call uncertain. The CDR3 runs 12 residues. The germline V gene encodes CDR1 SEHNR and CDR2 FQNEAQ (reference sequence). Trimming cost V 4 bases and J 2 bases, with 5 bases left between them. DNA of the CDR3: TGTGCCAGCAGCTCAGGACAAGAGACCCAGTACTTC. Its protein product is CASSSGQETQYF.

This clone has a handful of counts. The rearrangement links TRBV28 to TRBJ2-6, with D hard to call. CDR3 length equals 16 residues. Germline assignment: CDR1 MDHEN and CDR2 SYDVKM. V dropped 5 bases and J dropped 0 bases, with 11 bases sitting between them. CDR3 residues: CASSEGELSGANVLTF. The CDR3 DNA sequence: TGTGCCAGCAGTGAAGGAGAACTCTCTGGGGCCAACGTCCTGACTTTC.

This clone occurred a few times. The CDR3 DNA reads as TGTGCCAGCAGCTTAGAGCTGGGGGGGATCGCAGATACGCAGTATTTT. It codes for CASSLELGGIADTQYF. The chain combines TRBV7-9 with TRBJ2-3; 7 nucleotides match TRBD2. V lost 1 base, J lost 4 bases, and 8 bases stayed unmatched. This CDR3 contains 16 residues. Germline V CDR1 and CDR2: SEHNR, FQNEAQ (reference sequence).

For the CDR3, the DNA is TGTGCCAGCAGCTTTTCGGGGGGTGGCTACACCTTC. Translation gives CASSFSGGGYTF. The chain carries TRBV7-2 and TRBJ1-2; possibly TRBD1 for D (5 bases). This CDR3 has 12 residues. Trimming took 3 bases from V and 7 from J, leaving 9 bases between them. CDR1 and CDR2 from the germline V gene are SGHTA and FQGNSA.

This chain connects TRBV30 to TRBJ2-1, with a weak D call TRBD1 (6 bases). CDR3 length equals 14 residues. CDR1 and CDR2 (germline): GTSNPN, SVGIG (reference sequence). V was cut by 2 bases and J by 2 bases, with 10 bases left in between. The chain's CDR3 is CAWSYRVPYNEQFF. The CDR3 region has the DNA TGTGCCTGGAGTTACAGGGTTCCCTACAATGAGCAGTTCTTC.

Sample share makes this clone medium-sized. The rearrangement links TRBV11-2 to TRBJ1-2, with TRBD1 matching 8 bases. The V segment lost 0 bases and the J segment 8 bases; nucleotides outside the gene matches: 11. Germline V gene lookup returns CDR1 SGHAT and CDR2 FQNNGV. This CDR3 region has 16 residues. The CDR3 protein is CASSLDIIGQGAGYTF. CDR3 nucleotide sequence: TGTGCCAGCAGCTTAGATATTATCGGCCAGGGGGCCGGCTACACCTTC. Complete variable domain (other parts from reference TRBV11-2 and TRBJ1-2): EAGVAQSPRYKIIEKRQSVAFWCNPISGHATLYWYQQILGQGPKLLIQFQNNGVVDDSQLPKDRFSAERLKGVDSTLKIQPAKLEDSAVYLCASSLDIIGQGAGYTFGSGTRLTVV.

This clone was counted once. The CDR3 nucleotides are TGTGCCACCAGCAGAGGGACAGGGGGTTACGAGCAGTACTTC. It yields the protein CATSRGTGGYEQYF. V usage is TRBV15 and J usage is TRBJ2-7, with 10 bases that match TRBD1. The CDR3 runs 14 residues. Germline V lookup: CDR1 LNHNV, CDR2 YYDKDF (reference sequence). V trimming: 1 base; J trimming: 4 bases; junction bases outside the gene matches: 1.

The chain is built from TRBV6-4 and TRBJ1-1; D is perhaps TRBD1 (6 bases). CDR3 length: 13 residues. The V end lost 7 bases, the J end lost 5 bases, and 14 bases lay between the germline ends. CDR1 and CDR2 from the germline V gene are MRHNA and SNTAGT. In DNA, the CDR3 is TGTGCCAGCACTGCAGGGGAGGGGACTGAAGCTTTCTTT. Protein sequence: CASTAGEGTEAFF.

The chain joins TRBV7-8 to TRBJ1-2, with D hard to call. Germline values: CDR1 SGHVS, CDR2 FQNEAQ. V was shortened by 5 bases and J by 5 bases, with 12 bases between the two germline ends. The CDR3 is 13 residues long. The CDR3 reads CASSLTILYGYTF. In nucleotides, the CDR3 is TGTGCCAGCAGCCTAACTATCCTATATGGCTACACCTTC.

The count of this clone is one. This chain connects TRBV18 to TRBJ2-7; TRBD1 agrees at 7 bases. From germline, CDR1 is KGHSH and CDR2 LQKENI. V gave up 3 bases and J gave up 5 bases; unmatched junction bases: 10. The CDR3 sequence is 15 residues long. CDR3 sequence: CASSPIFDRANEQYF. CDR3 nucleotide sequence: TGTGCCAGCTCACCTATATTCGACAGGGCCAACGAGCAGTACTTC.

In its sample, this clone was seen once. This chain connects TRBV6-6 to TRBJ1-2; D perhaps matches TRBD1 (5 bases). The germline gives CDR1 MNHNY, CDR2 SVGAGI (reference sequence). This CDR3 has 12 amino acids. V lost 10 bases, J lost 1 base, and 10 bases lay in between. In DNA form, the CDR3 reads TGTGCCACGCGGGACGGTAACTATGGCTACACCTTC. It translates to CATRDGNYGYTF.

This clone was detected only once. The chain joins TRBV9 to TRBJ1-5; D gene unclear. Trimming stripped 1 base from V and 0 bases from J, with 5 bases between. The CDR3 sequence is 14 residues long. From germline, CDR1 is SGDLS and CDR2 YYNGEE. The CDR3 region is CASSVQDSNQPQHF. CDR3 sequence (DNA): TGTGCCAGCAGCGTACAGGATAGCAATCAGCCCCAGCATTTT.

The table lists this clone with a count of one. The chain employs TRBV6-6 and TRBJ2-5; TRBD2 agrees at 8 bases. TRBJ2-7 explains the end of the DNA better; the J call may be wrong. This CDR3 spans 15 amino acids. In germline, CDR1 is MNHNY, CDR2 SVGAGI (reference sequence). The CDR3 is CASSRGGFETYEQYF. Written as DNA, the CDR3 is TGTGCCAGCAGTCGGGGGGGATTCGAGACCTACGAGCAGTACTTC.

This chain uses TRBV2 with TRBJ1-4; D gene uncertain. This CDR3 has 14 residues. Between the trimmed V and J ends, which lost 4 bases and 7 bases, there was a span of 13 bases. Germline values: CDR1 SNHLY, CDR2 FYNNEI. The CDR3 region has the DNA TGTGCCAGCAGTGCTTCCTTCTACGGTGAAAAACTGTTTTTT. Encoded protein: CASSASFYGEKLFF.

CDR3 DNA sequence: TGTGCCAGCAGTTTAATTCCAACCCAGGCAGGCGGCTACACCTTC. Its protein is CASSLIPTQAGGYTF. V is TRBV28 and J is TRBJ1-2; D is ambiguous. Germline loops: CDR1 MDHEN, CDR2 SYDVKM. CDR3 length: 15 residues. The germline V and J ends were trimmed by 2 bases and 8 bases, with 18 bases remaining between them.

The rearrangement joins TRBV30 to TRBJ1-2; 9 bases match TRBD1. With V trimmed by 2 bases and J by 13 bases, 14 bases remained unmatched. Germline lookup yields CDR1 GTSNPN and CDR2 SVGIG (reference sequence). The CDR3 totals 14 residues. DNA for the CDR3: TGTGCCTGGAGTCCTCGGGGGACAGGGACAGTAAGCACCTTC. This encodes CAWSPRGTGTVSTF.

This chain uses TRBV14 with TRBJ2-1, with TRBD2 identical over 11 bases. V was clipped by 4 bases and J by 6 bases; unmatched bases: 17. Germline-derived CDR1 and CDR2 are SGHDN and FVKESK. The CDR3 is 19 amino acids. Here the CDR3 DNA reads TGTGCCAGCAGCCCACCCGGATTTACTAGCGGGAGCCGAGGCAATGAGCAGTTCTTC. Translating gives CASSPPGFTSGSRGNEQFF.

This clone is labeled as medium-sized. V usage is TRBV6-1 and J usage is TRBJ1-2; the match to TRBD1 covers 7 bases. The CDR3 has 15 amino acids. Unmatched junction bases numbered 13, after V lost 8 bases and J lost 4 bases. Per germline, CDR1 MNHNS and CDR2 SASEGT. CDR3 loop: CASYRWGQLSYGYTF. DNA for the CDR3: TGTGCCAGCTATAGATGGGGACAGCTGAGCTATGGCTACACCTTC.

The V gene is TRBV14, the J gene TRBJ2-1; no reliable D call. Germline CDR1 reads SGHDN; CDR2 reads FVKESK. The CDR3 extends over 13 amino acids. Trimming left V 1 base short and J 3 bases short, with 4 bases between. In DNA, the CDR3 is TGTGCCAGCAGCCAAGCCGGCTACAATGAGCAGTTCTTC. Its protein is CASSQAGYNEQFF.

This CDR3 reads CASSPPASGSVYEQYF. The CDR3, as DNA: TGTGCCAGCTCACCACCGGCTAGCGGGAGCGTATACGAGCAGTACTTC. The chain has TRBV18 and TRBJ2-7, with 10 bases that match TRBD2. The germline V gene has CDR1 KGHSH and CDR2 LQKENI. The CDR3 runs 16 residues. V dropped 0 bases and J dropped 4; count of bases not matched to a gene: 6.

The chain recombines TRBV10-3 with TRBJ1-5; possibly TRBD1 for D (6 bases). This CDR3 contains 12 residues. V was shortened by 11 bases and J by 1 base, with 9 bases between the two germline ends. The germline CDR1 and CDR2 sequences are ENHRY and SYGVKD. The CDR3 sequence is CAVGQSNQPQHF. The CDR3 nucleotides are TGTGCCGTTGGACAGAGCAATCAGCCCCAGCATTTT.

In this sample, this clone turned up once. The chain joins TRBV15 to TRBJ2-5; maybe TRBD2 (6 bases). Trimming stripped 1 base from V and 7 bases from J, with 16 bases between. There are 15 residues in the CDR3. Germline CDR1 LNHNV, CDR2 YYDKDF (reference sequence). CDR3 sequence reads: CATSRGQTPAGTQYF. The CDR3 DNA reads TGTGCCACCAGCAGAGGGCAGACCCCAGCGGGGACCCAGTACTTC.

In its sample, this clone was seen a few times. Germline and junction disagree at one end, which may indicate a read error. J is TRBJ2-2 and V is TRBV7-9; no definite D call. The length of the CDR3 is 12 residues. From germline, CDR1 is SEHNR and CDR2 FQNEAQ (reference sequence). The CDR3 here is CSSSSDTGELFF. The CDR3 DNA reads TGTTCCAGCAGCTCTGACACCGGGGAGCTGTTTTTT. Variable domain in full (rest from reference TRBV7-9 and TRBJ2-2): DTGVSQNPRHKITKRGQNVTFRCDPISEHNRLYWYRQTLGQGPEFLTYFQNEAQLEKSRLLSDRFSAERPKGSFSTLEIQRTEQGDSAMYLCSSSSDTGELFFGEGSRLTVL.

V gene TRBV6-5 combines with J gene TRBJ2-1; 12 bases line up with TRBD2. The germline V gene has CDR1 MNHEY and CDR2 SVGAGI. The CDR3 is 15 residues long. V gave up 5 bases and J gave up 6 bases; unmatched junction bases: 5. For the CDR3, the DNA is TGTGCCAGCAGTAAGGGACTAGCGGGTAGCAATGAGCAGTTCTTC. It yields the protein CASSKGLAGSNEQFF.

The rearrangement joins TRBV25-1 to TRBJ1-1; D gene uncertain. The CDR3 runs to 14 residues. V lost 2 bases, J lost 1 base, and 8 bases lay in between. CDR1 and CDR2 from the germline V gene are MGHDK and SYGVNS. In DNA, the CDR3 is TGTGCCAGCAGTGAAGGCGCGGGGAACACTGAAGCTTTCTTT. This sequence encodes CASSEGAGNTEAFF.

Note on this clone: One end of the junction does not line up with germline, which may come from a read error. The chain employs TRBV7-9 and TRBJ2-1, with 12 nucleotides matching TRBD2. The length of the CDR3 is 16 residues. The V gene's germline CDR1 is SEHNR and CDR2 FQNEAQ (reference sequence). CDR3 nucleotides: TGTTCCAGCAGCCCCATTTCTAGCGGGAGGGGTTTTGGGCAGTTCTTC. It translates to CSSSPISSGRGFGQFF.

The rearrangement joins TRBV9 to TRBJ1-3, with D tentatively TRBD1 (5 bases). This CDR3 spans 13 amino acids. Germline V gene lookup returns CDR1 SGDLS and CDR2 YYNGEE. V was pared by 0 bases and J by 8 bases, with 9 bases between. The CDR3 here is CASSVGGEDTIYF. In DNA form, the CDR3 reads TGTGCCAGCAGCGTAGGAGGGGAGGACACCATATATTTT.